This TCR beta chain was found in a study of T-cell reconstitution after alpha-beta-depleted transplantation in children. Broader study findings: After one year, T-cell counts and TCRbeta diversity mostly came from new T cells.

Per germline, CDR1 KGHDR and CDR2 SFDVKD. The CDR3 length is 15 residues. V was pared by 0 bases and J by 3 bases, with 11 bases between. Many counts were recorded for this clonotype. Its cognate antigen is unknown. Unique molecular identifiers were built into the TCRbeta library. TCRdb recomputed calls from the PCR reads with MiXCR, one row per CDR3 protein. The sample shows about 200,000 distinct CDR3 sequences, 5% to 6.5% of them seen only once. This TCR came from a girl under three years old with combined immunodeficiency, due to receive a stem cell transplant. Here the sequenced sample was PBMCs, taken before TCRalphabeta/CD19-depleted stem cell transplant. This chain uses TRBV24-1 with TRBJ2-7, with D perhaps matching TRBD1 (8 bases). CDR3 DNA: TGTGCCACCAGTGATTTGACAGGGGGGGGCTACGAGCAGTACTTC. This sequence encodes CATSDLTGGGYEQYF.